This entry lists 32 T cell receptor beta chains sequenced from one sample in a study of T cells in Graves' hyperthyroidism and ophthalmopathy. Researchers took RNA transcripts and amplified the TCR beta CDR3 regions from them. RT-PCR in the first round (using the HTBI primer set) targeted the TCR CDR3. Via MiXCR, TCRdb re-called the multiplex PCR reads, giving one row per CDR3 protein. This table has some 490,000 distinct CDR3 sequences, around a fifth appearing once. The sample consisted of blood. These receptor sequences come from a woman in her 70s with Graves' ophthalmopathy.

V gene TRBV20-1 combines with J gene TRBJ1-3; D not certain. CDR1 and CDR2 from the germline V gene are DFQATT and SNEGSKA (reference sequence). The ends were cut back, 6 bases at V and 0 bases at J, with 15 bases in the middle. The CDR3 has 15 amino acids. In nucleotides, the CDR3 is TGCAGTGCATTTTACAGCGTACTCTCTGGAAACACCATATATTTT. As protein: CSAFYSVLSGNTIYF.

The genes are TRBV18 and TRBJ1-5, with unresolved D. This CDR3 region has 15 residues. Trimming removed 3 bases from V and 2 bases from J, with 11 bases in between. Germline assignment: CDR1 KGHSH and CDR2 LQKENI. The CDR3 region is CASSPAGSGNQPQHF. The CDR3 nucleotides are TGTGCCAGCTCACCGGCAGGTAGTGGCAATCAGCCCCAGCATTTT.

This clonotype was seen more than once but under ten times. This rearrangement joins TRBV20-1 to TRBJ1-6; maybe TRBD1 (6 bases). The CDR3 contains 15 residues. V lost 6 bases to trimming and J lost 7 bases, with 19 bases between them. Germline lookup yields CDR1 DFQATT and CDR2 SNEGSKA (reference sequence). CDR3 DNA sequence: TGCAGTGCAACCCCTCCGACAGGCCCCAATTCACCCCTCCACTTT. Encoded protein: CSATPPTGPNSPLHF.

The chain joins TRBV12-3 or TRBV12-4 to TRBJ2-4, with a weak D call TRBD2 (7 bases). Trimming took off 6 bases at V and 7 bases at J, with 19 bases between the two ends. There are 15 residues in the CDR3. The CDR3 region is CASRAGGQGINIQYF. CDR3 nucleotides: TGTGCCAGCAGGGCCGGGGGGCAGGGGATTAACATTCAGTACTTC.

This clonotype was recorded many times. This rearrangement joins TRBV7-2 to TRBJ2-2; the match to TRBD1 covers 7 bases. The CDR3 is made up of 14 amino acids. J was trimmed by 5 bases and V by 2 bases; bases with no gene match: 2. Germline V CDR1 and CDR2: SGHTA, FQGNSA. CDR3 nucleotide sequence: TGTGCCAGCAGCTTACGACAGGGTACCGGGGAGCTGTTTTTT. This sequence encodes CASSLRQGTGELFF.

The rearrangement uses TRBV11-3 and TRBJ2-2, with 7 nucleotides matching TRBD2. V was pared by 3 bases and J by 8 bases, with 9 bases of the junction left unmatched. CDR1 is SGHNT and CDR2 is YENEEA in the germline V gene. The CDR3 extends over 15 amino acids. CDR3 in amino acids: CASSFSREKTGELFF. In DNA form, the CDR3 reads TGTGCCAGCAGCTTTTCGCGGGAGAAGACTGGGGAGCTGTTTTTT.

The chain is built from TRBV20-1 and TRBJ2-7; the match to TRBD1 covers 8 bases. Germline V gene sequence: CDR1 DFQATT, CDR2 SNEGSKA (reference sequence). The CDR3 is made up of 14 amino acids. J was trimmed by 2 bases and V by 0 bases; bases with no gene match: 3. The CDR3 DNA is TGCAGTGCTAGAGATAACAGGGGGGCCTACGAGCAGTACTTC. This codes for CSARDNRGAYEQYF.

The V call is TRBV7-9, the J call TRBJ2-5; unclear D gene. Trimming took off 3 bases at V and 2 bases at J, with 10 bases between the two ends. Germline-derived CDR1 and CDR2 are SEHNR and FQNEAQ (reference sequence). The length of the CDR3 is 14 residues. The CDR3 region is CASSFPMAQETQYF. The CDR3 bases are TGTGCCAGCAGCTTTCCGATGGCTCAAGAGACCCAGTACTTC.

The chain combines TRBV6-1 with TRBJ2-7; D perhaps matches TRBD2 (6 bases). V was pared by 4 bases and J by 9 bases, with 16 bases between. Per the germline V gene, CDR1 is MNHNS and CDR2 is SASEGT. The CDR3 covers 13 residues. The CDR3: CASSVDYLGRQYF. The CDR3 nucleotides are TGTGCCAGCAGTGTGGACTACCTTGGTAGGCAGTACTTC.

The chain recombines TRBV28 with TRBJ1-4; 9 bases match TRBD1. V lost 3 bases, J lost 8 bases, and 16 bases stayed unmatched. Per the germline V gene, CDR1 is MDHEN and CDR2 is SYDVKM. This CDR3 region has 18 residues. As DNA, the CDR3 is TGTGCCAGCAGTTTTTGGCTAACCCCTGACAGGGGGAAGGAAAAACTGTTTTTT. It yields the protein CASSFWLTPDRGKEKLFF.

The table lists this clonotype with many counts. This chain connects TRBV20-1 to TRBJ1-2; D unclear. CDR1 is DFQATT and CDR2 is SNEGSKA in the germline V gene (reference sequence). Deletions cut 5 bases from V and 5 bases from J, with 21 bases between. The CDR3 contains 15 residues. The DNA of the CDR3 is TGCAGTGCTTCCCAAGGGATCCCTTCCCCTTATGGCTACACCTTC. As protein: CSASQGIPSPYGYTF.

This clonotype occurred many times. CDR3 nucleotides: TGTGCCAGCAGCCCATCAAGGACAGCCTCCCTAGAGACCCAGTACTTC. Protein sequence: CASSPSRTASLETQYF. The chain has TRBV7-8 and TRBJ2-5, with a possible D match to TRBD1 (6 bases). Trimming shortened V by 5 bases and J by 4 bases, and 20 bases separated the two germline ends. Per the germline V gene, CDR1 is SGHVS and CDR2 is FQNEAQ. This CDR3 contains 16 residues.

The chain has TRBV9 and TRBJ2-1; D is possibly TRBD1 or TRBD2 (5 bases each). This CDR3 spans 22 amino acids. V lost 0 bases and J 4 bases, leaving 32 bases between the germline ends. Germline assignment: CDR1 SGDLS and CDR2 YYNGEE. CDR3 bases: TGTGCCAGCAGCGTAGGACAGAGAGGCTTAGCGAAATGGGGAGAGAAATACAATGAGCAGTTCTTC. Translation gives CASSVGQRGLAKWGEKYNEQFF.

In the case of this clonotype: A read error may explain this, as a much larger clone is one base away. This chain joins TRBV28 and TRBJ1-1; the match to TRBD1 covers 7 bases. This CDR3 spans 14 amino acids. Germline CDR1 is MDHEN and CDR2 is SYDVKM. The CDR3: CASSLDQGGTEVFF. The CDR3 DNA reads as TGTGCCAGCAGTTTAGACCAGGGGGGGACTGAAGTTTTCTTT.

This clonotype was counted ten times or more. The V and J genes are TRBV2 and TRBJ2-5; D not resolved. Germline CDR1 SNHLY, CDR2 FYNNEI. This CDR3 has 13 residues. Trimming removed 1 base from V and 7 bases from J, with 10 bases in between. Here the CDR3 reads CASSEVAMGTQYF. The CDR3 DNA is TGTGCCAGCAGTGAAGTCGCGATGGGGACCCAGTACTTC.

The DNA for the CDR3 is TGTGCCACCAGTTCTGAGGCGGGACTCCGAGGCAATGAGCAGTTCTTC. This translates into CATSSEAGLRGNEQFF. The rearrangement uses TRBV24-1 and TRBJ2-1; a weak D match, TRBD2 (6 bases). Trimming shortened V by 6 bases and J by 6 bases, and 20 bases separated the two germline ends. There are 16 residues in the CDR3. Germline V lookup: CDR1 KGHDR, CDR2 SFDVKD.

The chain employs TRBV3-1 and TRBJ1-2, with D perhaps TRBD1 (6 bases). Germline lookup yields CDR1 LGHDT and CDR2 YNNKEL (reference sequence). CDR3 length equals 13 residues. V lost 6 bases and J lost 8, with 16 bases in between. The CDR3: CASSQRGSEGYTF. The CDR3, as DNA: TGTGCCAGCAGTCAAAGGGGGTCGGAGGGCTACACCTTC.

The chain combines TRBV12-3 or TRBV12-4 with TRBJ2-2; 7 nucleotides agree with TRBD1. V trimming: 5 bases; J trimming: 2 bases; junction bases outside the gene matches: 5. The CDR3 runs to 15 residues. The CDR3 nucleotides read TGTGCCAGCAGTGGACAGGATAAAAACACCGGGGAGCTGTTTTTT. Amino acid sequence: CASSGQDKNTGELFF.

The V gene is TRBV20-1, the J gene TRBJ2-1; 10 bases align to TRBD2. The J segment lost 7 bases and the V segment lost 6 bases, leaving 15 bases of the junction unmatched. The germline V gene encodes CDR1 DFQATT and CDR2 SNEGSKA (reference sequence). The CDR3 contains 16 residues. CDR3 sequence: CSARSLYLAGVNEQFF. The DNA for the CDR3 is TGCAGTGCCAGGTCCCTGTACCTAGCGGGAGTGAATGAGCAGTTCTTC.

There are a few counts of this clonotype. The V call is TRBV27, the J call TRBJ2-3, with D possibly being TRBD1 or TRBD2 (5 bases each). Germline V lookup: CDR1 MNHEY, CDR2 SMNVEV (reference sequence). Trimming left V 8 bases short and J 4 bases short, with 16 bases between. The CDR3 length is 14 residues. CDR3 in DNA: TGTGCCAGCGGCGTGGGACCTTTCCCAGATACGCAGTATTTT. Encoded protein: CASGVGPFPDTQYF.

A few counts support this clonotype. The chain carries TRBV30 and TRBJ2-1; a possible D gene is TRBD1 (5 bases). This CDR3 is built from 13 residues. The germline V gene has CDR1 GTSNPN and CDR2 SVGIG (reference sequence). The V end lost 1 base, the J end lost 8 bases, and 12 bases lay between the germline ends. CDR3 in amino acids: CAWSGVRVDEQFF. Here the CDR3 DNA reads TGTGCCTGGAGTGGTGTCAGGGTTGATGAGCAGTTCTTC. Supplemented by reference TRBV30 and TRBJ2-1, the full variable domain reads SQTIHQWPATLVQPVGSPLSLECTVEGTSNPNLYWYRQAAGRGLQLLFYSVGIGQISSEVPQNLSASRPQDRQFILSSKKLLLSDSGFYLCAWSGVRVDEQFFGPGTRLTVL.

The chain couples TRBV12-3 or TRBV12-4 to TRBJ1-2; D is possibly TRBD1 (5 bases). Trimming left V 5 bases short and J 4 bases short, with 11 bases between. The CDR3 sequence is 13 residues long. For the CDR3, the DNA is TGTGCCAGCAGTGAGGGGTTTCGCTATGGCTACACCTTC. Amino acids: CASSEGFRYGYTF.

This rearrangement joins TRBV7-8 to TRBJ2-3; 9 bases line up with TRBD2. Germline CDR1 and CDR2: SGHVS and FQNEAQ. The CDR3 consists of 16 residues. The trim removed 6 bases at V and 3 bases at J, leaving 10 bases unmatched. DNA for the CDR3: TGTGCCAGCAGTCCTATAGCGGGAGTAATTACAGATACGCAGTATTTT. Its protein product is CASSPIAGVITDTQYF.

The rearrangement links TRBV2 to TRBJ2-7; TRBD1 might be the D (6 bases). CDR3 length equals 14 residues. The V and J ends lost 0 bases and 2 bases respectively, with 8 bases between them. CDR1 is SNHLY and CDR2 is FYNNEI in the germline V gene. The DNA of the CDR3 is TGTGCCAGCAGTGAAGCAGAGGGGGCCTACGAGCAGTACTTC. It codes for CASSEAEGAYEQYF.

The rearrangement joins TRBV3-1 to TRBJ1-2; 9 nucleotides line up with TRBD1. This CDR3 has 15 residues. Germline CDR1 is LGHDT and CDR2 is YNNKEL (reference sequence). J lost 8 bases, V lost 6 bases, and 13 bases had no gene match. CDR3 sequence: CASSLGTGLLGGYTF. Here the CDR3 DNA reads TGTGCCAGCAGTTTAGGGACAGGGCTCCTGGGCGGCTACACCTTC.

There are a few counts of this clonotype. The chain joins TRBV7-6 to TRBJ2-3; 7 bases fit TRBD2. Unmatched junction bases numbered 9, after V lost 5 bases and J lost 1 base. The CDR3 runs to 16 residues. CDR1 SGHVS and CDR2 FNYEAQ come from the germline V gene. This CDR3 is CASSLYGAGRTDTQYF. Here the CDR3 DNA reads TGTGCCAGCAGCCTGTACGGAGCGGGACGCACAGATACGCAGTATTTT.

This clonotype was counted at least ten times. The J gene is TRBJ2-3, the V gene TRBV28; 10 bases match TRBD2. Germline V lookup: CDR1 MDHEN, CDR2 SYDVKM. This CDR3 region has 16 residues. Trimming at V came to 4 bases and at J to 1 base, leaving 5 bases not matched to a gene. CDR3 region: CASSSPGTSGTDTQYF. CDR3 DNA sequence: TGTGCCAGCAGTTCACCTGGGACTAGCGGCACAGATACGCAGTATTTT.

The chain is built from TRBV10-3 and TRBJ2-7; 9 nucleotides line up with TRBD2. The J segment lost 6 bases and the V segment lost 11 bases, leaving 14 bases of the junction unmatched. The CDR3 is made up of 14 amino acids. The V gene's germline CDR1 is ENHRY and CDR2 SYGVKD. The CDR3 DNA reads as TGTGCCGCCCAGAGCAGGCTAGCGGGAAGCGAGCAGTACTTC. Translating it yields CAAQSRLAGSEQYF.

This clonotype was recorded at least ten times. The chain combines TRBV20-1 with TRBJ1-4; D remains unclear. The germline CDR1 and CDR2 sequences are DFQATT and SNEGSKA (reference sequence). The CDR3 runs 11 residues. With 3 bases removed from V and 11 bases from J, the gap between germline ends came to 10 bases. The CDR3: CSASKVRKLFF. In DNA, the CDR3 is TGCAGTGCTAGTAAAGTACGGAAACTGTTTTTT.

This clonotype was counted only a few times. The V gene is TRBV29-1, the J gene TRBJ2-3; D may match TRBD1 or TRBD2 (6 bases each). Germline V CDR1 and CDR2: SQVTM, ANQGSEA. The CDR3 length is 11 residues. The CDR3 DNA follows: TGCACCGGAGGGGGGCAAGATACGCAGTATTTT. It codes for CTGGGQDTQYF.

This chain's CDR3 is CASSQAGVDGYTF. The CDR3 nucleotides are TGTGCCAGCAGCCAAGCGGGGGTTGACGGCTACACCTTC. The chain uses TRBV3-1 and TRBJ1-2, with D tentatively TRBD1 (5 bases). Germline V gives CDR1 LGHDT, CDR2 YNNKEL (reference sequence). Trimming cost V 1 base and J 8 bases, with 11 bases left between them. CDR3 size: 13 residues.

In its sample, this clonotype was seen a few times. The CDR3 sequence is CASSLRAGGSSYNEQFF. CDR3 bases: TGTGCCAGCAGCCTACGTGCCGGGGGGAGCTCCTACAATGAGCAGTTCTTC. The rearrangement joins TRBV3-1 to TRBJ2-1; 7 bases fit TRBD2. V lost 4 bases to trimming and J lost 0 bases; unmatched junction nucleotides: 9. The CDR3 sequence is 17 residues long. Germline V gene sequence: CDR1 LGHDT, CDR2 YNNKEL (reference sequence).